The present T cell receptor beta chain was sequenced within a study of tumor-infiltrating lymphocytes in oesophageal squamous cell carcinoma. The table lists this clonotype with many counts. Losses at the gene ends were 9 bases for V and 6 bases for J; bases not matched to a gene: 16. This CDR3 is built from 16 residues. Germline CDR1 LNHDA, CDR2 SQIVND (reference sequence). Via MiXCR, TCRdb re-called the PCR reads, giving one row per CDR3 protein. The sample lists over 15,000 distinct CDR3 sequences; about 40% were seen once. The chain is built from TRBV19 and TRBJ2-1; 8 bases are shared with TRBD1. The receptor's source is a male donor with esophageal squamous cell carcinoma. The sequencing input was esophageal tumor tissue. The CDR3 DNA reads as TGTGCCAGCCTCGGACAGGGAAAACCCAGGGGCAATGAGCAGTTCTTC. It translates to CASLGQGKPRGNEQFF.